This T cell receptor beta chain emerged from a study of CD8+CD57+ T cells in acquired aplastic anemia. Study as a whole: Sorted CD4+ and CD8+ cell DNA averaged around 3 ug.

Genomic DNA provided the template from which TCR beta VDJ and CDR3 profiles were obtained. From the reads, TCRdb called clonotypes with MiXCR, one entry per CDR3 protein. The data contain 150,000 or so distinct CDR3 sequences, roughly 50% of them singletons. The CDR3 runs 15 residues. Trimming took 1 base from V and 9 from J; bases not matched to a gene: 8. Germline CDR1 MGHDK, CDR2 SYGVNS. Patients included in sequencing had previously demonstrated CD8+CD57+ cell expansion by flow cytometry. Among the patients, all had severe acquired aplastic anemia. At blood sampling, none of the patients had yet received therapy. Broader study findings: Twenty-nine shared CD8+ CDR3s appeared highly expressed within patients' immunodominant clones.

To note about this clonotype: Its antigen is unknown.

The receptor was isolated from a human donor with aplastic anemia. The source material was sorted CD4+, CD8+, or CD8+CD57+ T cells (not recorded which) from PBMCs. The V and J genes are TRBV25-1 and TRBJ2-1, with 8 bases aligning to TRBD1. The CDR3 region is CASSECTDRAGEQFF. The CDR3 DNA reads as TGTGCCAGCAGTGAATGCACGGACAGGGCCGGTGAGCAGTTCTTC.